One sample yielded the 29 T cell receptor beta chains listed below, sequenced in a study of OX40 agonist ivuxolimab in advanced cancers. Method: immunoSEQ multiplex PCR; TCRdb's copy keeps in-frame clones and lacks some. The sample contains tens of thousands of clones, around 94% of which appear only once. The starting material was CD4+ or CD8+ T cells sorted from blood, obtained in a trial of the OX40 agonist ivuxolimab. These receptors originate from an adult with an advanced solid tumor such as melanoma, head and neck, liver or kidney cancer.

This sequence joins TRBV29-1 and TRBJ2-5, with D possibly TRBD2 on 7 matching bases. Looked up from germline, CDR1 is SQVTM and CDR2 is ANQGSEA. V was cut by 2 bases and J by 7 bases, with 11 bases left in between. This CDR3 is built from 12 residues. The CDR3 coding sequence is TGCAGCGTTGAATGGGAGGGGGGGACCCAGTACTTC. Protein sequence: CSVEWEGGTQYF.

In DNA form, the CDR3 reads TGTGCCTGGAGTCCGCTGGGGGCGGGAATGGAGACCCAGTACTTC. It encodes CAWSPLGAGMETQYF. This chain joins TRBV30 and TRBJ2-5; the D call may be TRBD1 or TRBD2 (6 bases each). Between the trimmed V and J ends, which lost 2 bases and 5 bases, there was a span of 18 bases. This CDR3 region has 15 residues. Germline V lookup: CDR1 GTSNPN, CDR2 SVGIG (reference sequence).

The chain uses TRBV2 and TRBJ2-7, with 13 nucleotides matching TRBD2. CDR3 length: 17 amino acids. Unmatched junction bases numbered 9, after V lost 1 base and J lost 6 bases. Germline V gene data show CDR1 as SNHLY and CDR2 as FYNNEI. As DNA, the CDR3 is TGTGCCAGCAGTGAAGTCGCACTAGCGGGAGGGCGAGTCGAGCAGTACTTC. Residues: CASSEVALAGGRVEQYF.

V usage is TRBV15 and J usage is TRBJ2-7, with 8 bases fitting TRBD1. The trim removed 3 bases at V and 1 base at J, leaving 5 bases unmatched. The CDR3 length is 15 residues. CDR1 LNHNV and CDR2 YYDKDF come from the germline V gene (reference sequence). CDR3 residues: CATSRDRQGSYEQYF. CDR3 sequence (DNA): TGTGCCACCAGCAGGGATAGACAGGGGTCCTACGAGCAGTACTTC. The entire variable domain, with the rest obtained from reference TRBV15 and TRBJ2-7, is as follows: DAMVIQNPRYQVTQFGKPVTLSCSQTLNHNVMYWYQQKSSQAPKLLFHYYDKDFNNEADTPDNFQSRRPNTSFCFLDIRSPGLGDTAMYLCATSRDRQGSYEQYFGPGTRLTVT.

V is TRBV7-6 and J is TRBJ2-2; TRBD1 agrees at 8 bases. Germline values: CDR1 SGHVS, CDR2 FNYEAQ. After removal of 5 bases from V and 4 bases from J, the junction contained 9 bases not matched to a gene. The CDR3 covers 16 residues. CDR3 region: CASSPTGGFVTGELFF. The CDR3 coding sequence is TGTGCCAGCAGCCCTACAGGGGGATTTGTCACCGGGGAGCTGTTTTTT.

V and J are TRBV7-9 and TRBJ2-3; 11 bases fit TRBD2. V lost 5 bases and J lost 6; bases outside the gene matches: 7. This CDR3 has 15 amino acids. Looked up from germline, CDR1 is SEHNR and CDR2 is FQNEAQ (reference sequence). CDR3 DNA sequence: TGTGCCAGCAGCGAACTAGCGGGAGAAGGTGATACGCAGTATTTT. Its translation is CASSELAGEGDTQYF.

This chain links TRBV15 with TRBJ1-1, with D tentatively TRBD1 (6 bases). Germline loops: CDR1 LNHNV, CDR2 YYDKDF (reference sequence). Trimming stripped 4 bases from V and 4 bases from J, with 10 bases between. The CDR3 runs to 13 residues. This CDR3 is CATSNQGRTEAFF. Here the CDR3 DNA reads TGTGCCACCAGCAATCAGGGGCGCACTGAAGCTTTCTTT.

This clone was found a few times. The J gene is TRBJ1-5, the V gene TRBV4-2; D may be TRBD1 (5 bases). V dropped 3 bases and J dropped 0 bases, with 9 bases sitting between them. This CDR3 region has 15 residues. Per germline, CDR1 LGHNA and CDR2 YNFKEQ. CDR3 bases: TGTGCCAGCAGCCAGTTAGGGGTTAGCAATCAGCCCCAGCATTTT. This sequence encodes CASSQLGVSNQPQHF.

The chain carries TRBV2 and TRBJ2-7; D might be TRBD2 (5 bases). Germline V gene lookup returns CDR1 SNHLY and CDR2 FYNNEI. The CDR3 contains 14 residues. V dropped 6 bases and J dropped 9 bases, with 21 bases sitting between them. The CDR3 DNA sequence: TGTGCCAGCAGGACTTACGGAGAGGGTTTGGGGCAGTACTTC. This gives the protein CASRTYGEGLGQYF.

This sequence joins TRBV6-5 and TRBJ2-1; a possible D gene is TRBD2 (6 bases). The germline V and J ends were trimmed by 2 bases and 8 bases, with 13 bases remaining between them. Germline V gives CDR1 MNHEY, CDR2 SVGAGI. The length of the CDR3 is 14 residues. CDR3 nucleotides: TGTGCCAGCAGTTACGGGGAACTAGCCGATGAGCAGTTCTTC. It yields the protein CASSYGELADEQFF.

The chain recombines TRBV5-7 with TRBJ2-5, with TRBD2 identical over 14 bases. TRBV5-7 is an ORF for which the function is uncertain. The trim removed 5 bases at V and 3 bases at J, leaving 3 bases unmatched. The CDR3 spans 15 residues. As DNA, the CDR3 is TGTGCCAGCAGGGGGACTAGCGGGAGAGAAGAGACCCAGTACTTC. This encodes CASRGTSGREETQYF.

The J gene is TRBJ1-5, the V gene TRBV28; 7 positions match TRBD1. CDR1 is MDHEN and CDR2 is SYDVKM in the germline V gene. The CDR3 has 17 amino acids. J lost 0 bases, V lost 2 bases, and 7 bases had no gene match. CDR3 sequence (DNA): TGTGCCAGCAGTTTAGTGTTGGGGACAGATAGCAATCAGCCCCAGCATTTT. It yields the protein CASSLVLGTDSNQPQHF.

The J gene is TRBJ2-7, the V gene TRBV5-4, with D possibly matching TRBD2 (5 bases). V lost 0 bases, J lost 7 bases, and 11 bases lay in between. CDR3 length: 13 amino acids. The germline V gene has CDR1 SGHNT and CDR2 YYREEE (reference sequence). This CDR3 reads CASSLVSGNEQYF. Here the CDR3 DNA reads TGTGCCAGCAGCTTGGTTTCGGGGAATGAGCAGTACTTC.

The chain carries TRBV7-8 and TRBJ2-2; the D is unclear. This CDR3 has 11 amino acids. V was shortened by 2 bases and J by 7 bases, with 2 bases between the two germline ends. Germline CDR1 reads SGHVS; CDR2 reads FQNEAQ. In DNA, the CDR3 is TGTGCCAGCAGCTTAATCGGGGAGCTGTTTTTT. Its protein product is CASSLIGELFF.

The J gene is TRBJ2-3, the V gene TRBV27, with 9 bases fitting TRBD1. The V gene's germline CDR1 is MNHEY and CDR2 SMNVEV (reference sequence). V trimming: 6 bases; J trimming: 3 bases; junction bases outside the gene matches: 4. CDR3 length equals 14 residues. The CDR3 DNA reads TGTGCCAGCAGCAGCGGACAGGGGACAGATACGCAGTATTTT. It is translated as CASSSGQGTDTQYF.

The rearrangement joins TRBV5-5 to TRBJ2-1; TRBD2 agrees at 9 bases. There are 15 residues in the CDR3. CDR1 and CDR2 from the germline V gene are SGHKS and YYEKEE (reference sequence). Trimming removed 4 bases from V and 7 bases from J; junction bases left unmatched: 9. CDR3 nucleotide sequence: TGTGCCAGCAGCCCGACCCTAGCGGGATATAATGAGCAGTTCTTC. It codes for CASSPTLAGYNEQFF.

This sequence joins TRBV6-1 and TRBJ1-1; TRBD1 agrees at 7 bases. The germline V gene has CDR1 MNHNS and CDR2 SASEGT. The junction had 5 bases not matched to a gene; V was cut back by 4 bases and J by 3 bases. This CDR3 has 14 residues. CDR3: CASSARQGHTEAFF. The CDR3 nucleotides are TGTGCCAGCAGTGCACGACAGGGACACACTGAAGCTTTCTTT.

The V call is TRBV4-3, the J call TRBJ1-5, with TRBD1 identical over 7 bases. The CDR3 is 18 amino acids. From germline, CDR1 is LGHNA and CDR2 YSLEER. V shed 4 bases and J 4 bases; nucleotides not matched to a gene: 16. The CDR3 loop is CASSRTVYTGEGNQPQHF. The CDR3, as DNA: TGCGCCAGCAGCCGGACGGTCTATACAGGGGAGGGGAATCAGCCCCAGCATTTT.

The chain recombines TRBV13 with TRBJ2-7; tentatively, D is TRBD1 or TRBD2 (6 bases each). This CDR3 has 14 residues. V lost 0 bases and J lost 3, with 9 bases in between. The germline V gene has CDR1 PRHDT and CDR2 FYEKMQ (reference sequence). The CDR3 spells CASSLGEGGYEQYF. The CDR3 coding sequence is TGTGCCAGCAGCTTAGGGGAGGGGGGCTACGAGCAGTACTTC.

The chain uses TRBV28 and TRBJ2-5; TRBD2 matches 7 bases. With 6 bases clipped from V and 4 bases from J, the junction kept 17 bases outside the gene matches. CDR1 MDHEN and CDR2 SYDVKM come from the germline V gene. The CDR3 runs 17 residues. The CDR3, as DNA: TGTGCCAGCAGCCTCAGACTAGCCGAATTGGGCCCAGAGACCCAGTACTTC. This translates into CASSLRLAELGPETQYF.

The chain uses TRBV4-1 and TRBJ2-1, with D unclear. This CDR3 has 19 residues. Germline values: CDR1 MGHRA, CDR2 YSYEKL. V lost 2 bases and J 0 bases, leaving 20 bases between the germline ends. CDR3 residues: CASSQRGGRGRSSYNEQFF. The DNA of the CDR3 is TGCGCCAGCAGCCAAAGAGGCGGTCGCGGACGAAGCTCCTACAATGAGCAGTTCTTC.

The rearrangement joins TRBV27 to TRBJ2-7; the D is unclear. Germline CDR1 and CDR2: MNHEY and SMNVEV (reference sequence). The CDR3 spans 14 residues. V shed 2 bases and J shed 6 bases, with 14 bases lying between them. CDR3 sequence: CASSLRPFNLEQYF. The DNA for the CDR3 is TGTGCCAGCAGTTTACGCCCTTTTAATCTCGAGCAGTACTTC.

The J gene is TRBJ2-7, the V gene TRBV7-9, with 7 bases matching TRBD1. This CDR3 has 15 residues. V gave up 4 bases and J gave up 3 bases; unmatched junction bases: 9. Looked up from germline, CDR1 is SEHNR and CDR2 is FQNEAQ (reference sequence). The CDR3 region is CASSSDREPLYEQYF. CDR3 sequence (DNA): TGTGCCAGCAGCTCCGACAGGGAGCCGCTCTACGAGCAGTACTTC.

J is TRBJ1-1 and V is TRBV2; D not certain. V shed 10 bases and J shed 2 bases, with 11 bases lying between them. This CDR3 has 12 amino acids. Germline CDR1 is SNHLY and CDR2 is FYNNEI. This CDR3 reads CANQPYNTEAFF. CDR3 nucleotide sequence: TGTGCCAACCAACCCTATAACACTGAAGCTTTCTTT.

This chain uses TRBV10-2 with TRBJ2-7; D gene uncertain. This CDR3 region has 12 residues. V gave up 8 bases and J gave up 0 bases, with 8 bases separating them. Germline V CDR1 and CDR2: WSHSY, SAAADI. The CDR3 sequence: CASRVYSYEQYF. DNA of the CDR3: TGCGCCAGCCGTGTCTACTCCTACGAGCAGTACTTC.

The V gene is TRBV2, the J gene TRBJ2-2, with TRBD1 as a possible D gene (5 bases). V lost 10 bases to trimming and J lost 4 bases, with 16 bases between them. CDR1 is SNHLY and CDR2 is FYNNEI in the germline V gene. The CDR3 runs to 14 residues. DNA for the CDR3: TGTGCCATCATTAAGACAGTGAGCACCGGGGAGCTGTTTTTT. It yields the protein CAIIKTVSTGELFF.

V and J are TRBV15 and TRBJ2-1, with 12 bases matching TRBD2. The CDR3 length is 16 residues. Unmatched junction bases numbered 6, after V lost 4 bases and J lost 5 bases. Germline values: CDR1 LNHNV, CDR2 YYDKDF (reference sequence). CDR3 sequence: CATSIRLAGDHNEQFF. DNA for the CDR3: TGTGCCACCAGCATAAGACTAGCGGGAGACCACAATGAGCAGTTCTTC.

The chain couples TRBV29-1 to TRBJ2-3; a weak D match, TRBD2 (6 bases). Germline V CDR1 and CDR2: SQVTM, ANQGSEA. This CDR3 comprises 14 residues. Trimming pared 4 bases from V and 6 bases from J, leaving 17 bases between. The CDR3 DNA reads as TGCAGCGTTGTTATTTGGGAGGTTCTTGATACGCAGTATTTT. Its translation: CSVVIWEVLDTQYF.

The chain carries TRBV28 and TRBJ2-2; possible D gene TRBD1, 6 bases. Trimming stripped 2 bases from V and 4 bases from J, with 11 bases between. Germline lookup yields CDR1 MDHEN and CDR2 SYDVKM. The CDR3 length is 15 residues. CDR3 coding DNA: TGTGCCAGCAGTTTAAAAAGCAGGGGCACCGGGGAGCTGTTTTTT. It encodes CASSLKSRGTGELFF.